Below, one T cell receptor beta chain is given with its context. Using its own MiXCR run on the 5' RACE reads, TCRdb lists one record per CDR3 protein. This table has tens of thousands of distinct CDR3 sequences, about 11% appearing once. The data stem from a study of early T cells in non-severe SARS-CoV-2 infection. The receptor was derived from an adult who was a healthcare worker with PCR-confirmed SARS-CoV-2 infection or an uninfected control (not recorded which). Specimen: whole blood, collected at baseline.

The DNA for the CDR3 is TGTGCCAGCAGCTTAACAGGGGACAACTACAATGAGCAGTTCTTC. Its protein product is CASSLTGDNYNEQFF. The J gene is TRBJ2-1, the V gene TRBV5-4, with TRBD1 matching over 7 bases. The CDR3 is 15 residues long. In germline, CDR1 is SGHNT, CDR2 YYREEE (reference sequence). V shed 2 bases and J 3 bases; nucleotides not matched to a gene: 5.